These T cell receptor beta chains were read from a single sample in a study of shared clonotypes between healthy human individuals. Assay: immunoSEQ multiplex PCR; the TCRdb copy retains only in-frame clones and omits some. The sample includes about 2.1 million clones, 90% to 95% of them seen just once. The sequencing input was naive CD8+ T cells from PBMCs. The origin of the receptors is a man aged 18 to 35 in good health. Some clones in this sample may be carry-over from other donors' samples. Each CDR3 is given with its conserved first and last residue. Each record gives: clone size, V gene, D gene, J gene, CDR3 protein, CDR3 DNA. A D gene is named only where the DNA matches it firmly. Some rows mark clone size as missing; the rest say once, few, many or name a class of expanded clone.

size: .
V: TRBV11-2
D: TRBD2
J: TRBJ2-5
CDR3: CASRDRGGGETQYF
DNA: TGTGCCAGCAGGGACCGGGGGGGCGGAGAGACCCAGTACTTC

size: .
V: TRBV27
D: TRBD2
J: TRBJ2-7
CDR3: CASSSPGSGRSYEQYF
DNA: TGTGCCAGCAGTTCCCCGGGCAGCGGGAGAAGCTACGAGCAGTACTTC

size: .
V: TRBV13
D: TRBD1
J: TRBJ1-4
CDR3: CASSLGQGYTVENEKLFF
DNA: TGTGCCAGCAGCTTAGGACAGGGGTATACGGTGGAGAATGAAAAACTGTTTTTT

size: .
V: TRBV4-1
D: .
J: TRBJ1-1
CDR3: CASSQARGAMNTEAFF
DNA: TGCGCCAGCAGCCAGGCCCGAGGGGCGATGAACACTGAAGCTTTCTTT

size: once
V: TRBV5-1
D: .
J: TRBJ1-2
CDR3: CASSFGQLRYGYTF
DNA: TGCGCCAGCAGCTTTGGACAGCTCCGCTATGGCTACACCTTC

size: .
V: TRBV13
D: .
J: TRBJ2-5
CDR3: CASSPYGTVGQETQYF
DNA: TGTGCCAGCAGCCCTTATGGAACGGTGGGTCAAGAGACCCAGTACTTC

size: once
V: TRBV11-2
D: TRBD2
J: TRBJ2-3
CDR3: CASSVRLAGSTDTQYF
DNA: TGTGCCAGCAGCGTTAGACTAGCGGGGAGCACAGATACGCAGTATTTT

size: .
V: TRBV6-6
D: .
J: TRBJ2-7
CDR3: CASSYWASSYEQYF
DNA: TGTGCCAGCAGTTACTGGGCGAGCTCCTACGAGCAGTACTTC

size: .
V: TRBV7-2
D: TRBD2
J: TRBJ2-7
CDR3: CASSSNWREYPYEQYF
DNA: TGTGCCAGCAGTTCTAATTGGCGGGAGTATCCCTACGAGCAGTACTTC

size: .
V: TRBV4-3
D: .
J: TRBJ2-1
CDR3: CASSRTGTLYNEQFF
DNA: TGCGCCAGCAGCCGAACCGGGACACTCTACAATGAGCAGTTCTTC

size: .
V: TRBV6-1
D: .
J: TRBJ2-3
CDR3: CASSEVGEKAQYF
DNA: TGTGCCAGCAGTGAAGTAGGGGAGAAAGCGCAGTATTTT

size: .
V: TRBV10-3
D: .
J: TRBJ2-7
CDR3: CAIMVETYNEQYF
DNA: TGTGCCATCATGGTGGAGACTTACAACGAGCAGTACTTC

size: .
V: TRBV27
D: TRBD2
J: TRBJ2-1
CDR3: CASSSASGRNEQFF
DNA: TGTGCCAGCAGTTCGGCTAGCGGGAGAAATGAGCAGTTCTTC

size: .
V: TRBV20-1
D: .
J: TRBJ2-1
CDR3: CSARSNNEQFF
DNA: TGCAGTGCTAGGTCCAACAATGAGCAGTTCTTC

size: .
V: TRBV6-1
D: .
J: TRBJ1-3
CDR3: CASSEGVGGGSGNTIYF
DNA: TGTGCCAGCAGTGAAGGGGTAGGGGGTGGGTCTGGAAACACCATATATTTT

size: .
V: TRBV19
D: .
J: TRBJ1-5
CDR3: CASQTGNQPQHF
DNA: TGTGCCAGCCAAACGGGGAATCAGCCCCAGCATTTT

size: once
V: TRBV15
D: .
J: TRBJ1-5
CDR3: CATSRDGGGRGNQPQHF
DNA: TGTGCCACCAGCAGAGATGGGGGAGGGAGGGGTAATCAGCCCCAGCATTTT

size: .
V: TRBV5-1
D: .
J: TRBJ2-7
CDR3: CASSQYSSSYEQYF
DNA: TGCGCCAGCAGCCAATACAGCAGCTCCTACGAGCAGTACTTC

size: few
V: TRBV27
D: .
J: TRBJ2-1
CDR3: CASSLGYNEQFF
DNA: TGTGCCAGCAGTTTAGGGTACAATGAGCAGTTCTTC

size: once
V: TRBV10-3
D: .
J: TRBJ1-5
CDR3: CAISAYGARDQPQHF
DNA: TGTGCCATCAGTGCATACGGGGCTCGCGATCAGCCCCAGCATTTT

size: .
V: TRBV11-2
D: .
J: TRBJ2-2
CDR3: CASSFGVIDTGELFF
DNA: TGTGCCAGCAGCTTTGGGGTAATAGACACCGGGGAGCTGTTTTTT

size: .
V: TRBV7-9
D: .
J: TRBJ2-7
CDR3: CASRNRDSYEQYF
DNA: TGTGCCAGCAGGAACAGGGACTCCTACGAGCAGTACTTC

size: .
V: TRBV6-1
D: .
J: TRBJ1-1
CDR3: CASSIRRDFAEAFF
DNA: TGTGCCAGCAGTATCCGCAGGGATTTCGCTGAAGCTTTCTTT

size: .
V: TRBV28
D: .
J: TRBJ1-2
CDR3: CASSLRDHYGYTF
DNA: TGTGCCAGCAGTTTGAGGGATCACTATGGCTACACCTTC

size: .
V: TRBV28
D: .
J: TRBJ1-1
CDR3: CASRAFGDTEAFF
DNA: TGTGCCAGCAGGGCCTTCGGCGACACTGAAGCTTTCTTT

size: .
V: TRBV6-5
D: .
J: TRBJ1-1
CDR3: CASSGLLNTEAFF
DNA: TGTGCCAGCAGTGGGTTATTGAACACTGAAGCTTTCTTT

size: .
V: TRBV27
D: TRBD1
J: TRBJ1-2
CDR3: CASRVLQGDGYTF
DNA: TGTGCCAGCAGAGTCCTACAGGGGGATGGCTACACCTTC

size: .
V: TRBV29-1
D: .
J: TRBJ2-2
CDR3: CSALAPNTGELFF
DNA: TGCAGCGCTCTAGCTCCAAACACCGGGGAGCTGTTTTTT

size: .
V: TRBV9
D: TRBD2
J: TRBJ2-7
CDR3: CASSESGTWYEQYF
DNA: TGTGCCAGCAGCGAGAGCGGGACTTGGTACGAGCAGTACTTC

size: once
V: TRBV27
D: .
J: TRBJ2-7
CDR3: CATWSGLAYEQYF
DNA: TGTGCCACCTGGTCGGGGCTCGCCTACGAGCAGTACTTC

size: .
V: TRBV6-1
D: .
J: TRBJ1-2
CDR3: CASSERPAANYGYTF
DNA: TGTGCCAGCAGTGAACGGCCAGCAGCTAACTATGGCTACACCTTC

size: .
V: TRBV9
D: TRBD2
J: TRBJ2-3
CDR3: CASSPSGRGTDTQYF
DNA: TGTGCCAGCAGCCCCAGCGGGAGGGGCACAGATACGCAGTATTTT

size: .
V: TRBV5-5
D: TRBD1
J: TRBJ2-7
CDR3: CASSLRGGRTYEQYF
DNA: TGTGCCAGCAGCTTGCGAGGGGGCAGGACCTACGAGCAGTACTTC

size: .
V: TRBV27
D: TRBD1
J: TRBJ2-1
CDR3: CASSLSPGTGQNEQFF
DNA: TGTGCCAGCAGTCTATCGCCCGGGACAGGGCAAAATGAGCAGTTCTTC

size: .
V: TRBV14
D: .
J: TRBJ2-1
CDR3: CASSPWLGEPNEQFF
DNA: TGTGCCAGCAGCCCGTGGCTGGGGGAGCCCAATGAGCAGTTCTTC

size: .
V: TRBV7-6
D: .
J: TRBJ1-3
CDR3: CASSTAPTGYGNTIYF
DNA: TGTGCCAGCAGCACAGCCCCTACAGGGTACGGAAACACCATATATTTT

size: .
V: TRBV9
D: TRBD2
J: TRBJ2-2
CDR3: CASSGNRLATNTGELFF
DNA: TGTGCCAGCAGCGGCAATCGACTAGCTACGAACACCGGGGAGCTGTTTTTT

size: .
V: TRBV7-9
D: .
J: TRBJ1-1
CDR3: CASSHPIGQLSGNTEAFF
DNA: TGTGCCAGCAGCCACCCAATCGGACAGCTTAGTGGAAACACTGAAGCTTTCTTT

size: .
V: TRBV29-1
D: TRBD2
J: TRBJ2-3
CDR3: CSVEDLPLANLDTQYF
DNA: TGCAGCGTTGAAGATCTTCCACTAGCGAACCTAGATACGCAGTATTTT

size: few
V: TRBV27
D: .
J: TRBJ1-1
CDR3: CASSLARNTEAFF
DNA: TGTGCCAGCAGTTTAGCCAGGAACACTGAAGCTTTCTTT

size: .
V: TRBV7-3
D: TRBD2
J: TRBJ2-2
CDR3: CASSLIGGRFAGELFF
DNA: TGTGCCAGCAGCTTAATAGGCGGGAGGTTCGCCGGGGAGCTGTTTTTT

size: .
V: TRBV5-4
D: TRBD1
J: TRBJ2-1
CDR3: CASSWGDRAYNEQFF
DNA: TGTGCCAGCAGCTGGGGGGACAGGGCCTACAATGAGCAGTTCTTC

size: .
V: TRBV6-1
D: .
J: TRBJ2-3
CDR3: CASSLRATSTDTQYF
DNA: TGTGCCAGCTCCCTCAGGGCGACTAGCACAGATACGCAGTATTTT